This T cell receptor beta chain appears in the sequencing data of a study of shared clonotypes between healthy human individuals. About the study: The study used three CD4 naive, three CD4 memory, two CD8 naive and one CD8 memory plate per donor. General study points: Naive subsets generally exceeded memory subsets in estimated richness.

Turning to this clone: The target antigen is unknown.

V gave up 1 base and J gave up 5 bases; unmatched junction bases: 19. This CDR3 comprises 20 residues. Terminally differentiated effector memory CD45RA+ cells were excluded from the naive CD8 cells, which were CD45RO-negative and positively selected for CCR7. Replicate PCRs run on sorted subsets employed about 220 ng DNA, 30,000 to 35,000 T cell genomes. Only in-frame clones appear in the TCRdb table, and some are missing; sequencing was by immunoSEQ multiplex PCR. The sample gives about 820,000 clones, about 92% of which show up once; around 24% is in the top ten. The sample consisted of naive CD8+ T cells sorted from blood. The TCR originated in a man aged 25 to 40 in good health. V usage is TRBV23-1 and J usage is TRBJ2-5, with TRBD2 identical over 10 bases. TRBV23-1 is marked as an open reading frame, function uncertain. CDR3 sequence (DNA): TGCGCCAGCAGTCAATTAGATTTGGTCGATAGCGGGAGGCCTTGGGAGACCCAGTACTTC. Protein: CASSQLDLVDSGRPWETQYF.